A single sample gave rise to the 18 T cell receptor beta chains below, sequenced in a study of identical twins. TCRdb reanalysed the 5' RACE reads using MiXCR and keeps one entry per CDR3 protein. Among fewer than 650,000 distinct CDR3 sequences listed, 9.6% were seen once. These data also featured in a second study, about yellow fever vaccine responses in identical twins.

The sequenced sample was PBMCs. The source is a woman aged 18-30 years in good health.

CDR3 sequence: CASRRLAGSGANVLTF. The CDR3 region has the DNA TGTGCCAGCAGACGACTAGCGGGGTCTGGGGCCAACGTCCTGACTTTC. The chain has TRBV3-1 and TRBJ2-6, with 11 bases lining up with TRBD2. CDR3 length equals 16 residues. Germline lookup yields CDR1 LGHDT and CDR2 YNNKEL (reference sequence). After removal of 6 bases from V and 1 base from J, the junction contained 2 bases not matched to a gene.

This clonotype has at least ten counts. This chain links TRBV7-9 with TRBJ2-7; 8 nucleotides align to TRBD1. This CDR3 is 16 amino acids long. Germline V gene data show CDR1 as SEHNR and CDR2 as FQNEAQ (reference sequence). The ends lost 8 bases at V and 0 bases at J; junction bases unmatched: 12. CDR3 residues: CASFHPGTGLSYEQYF. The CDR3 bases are TGTGCCAGCTTTCATCCAGGGACAGGCCTCTCCTACGAGCAGTACTTC.

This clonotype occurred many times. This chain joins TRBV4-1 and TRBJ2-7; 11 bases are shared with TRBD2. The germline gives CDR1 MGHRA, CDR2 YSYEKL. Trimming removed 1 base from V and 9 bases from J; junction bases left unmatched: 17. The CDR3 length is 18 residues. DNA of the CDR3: TGCGCCAGCAGCCAAGTTTTTGGATTCTTTAGCGGGAGGGCCGGGCAGTACTTC. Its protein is CASSQVFGFFSGRAGQYF.

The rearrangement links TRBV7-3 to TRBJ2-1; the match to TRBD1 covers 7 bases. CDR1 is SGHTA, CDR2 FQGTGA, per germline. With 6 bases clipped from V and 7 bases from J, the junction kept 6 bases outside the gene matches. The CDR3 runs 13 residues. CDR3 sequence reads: CASSGTVGNEQFF. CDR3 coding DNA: TGTGCCAGCAGTGGGACAGTGGGGAATGAGCAGTTCTTC.

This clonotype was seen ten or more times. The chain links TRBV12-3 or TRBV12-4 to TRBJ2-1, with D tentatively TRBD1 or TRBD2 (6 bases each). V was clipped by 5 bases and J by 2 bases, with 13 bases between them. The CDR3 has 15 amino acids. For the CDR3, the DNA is TGTGCCAGCAGTCAGGTGGGGGGCCCCTACAATGAGCAGTTCTTC. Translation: CASSQVGGPYNEQFF.

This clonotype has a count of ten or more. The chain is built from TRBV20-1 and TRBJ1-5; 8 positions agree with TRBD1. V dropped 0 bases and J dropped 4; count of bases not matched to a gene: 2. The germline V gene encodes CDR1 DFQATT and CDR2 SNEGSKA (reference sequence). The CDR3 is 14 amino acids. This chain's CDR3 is CSAREQGENQPQHF. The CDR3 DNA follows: TGCAGTGCTAGAGAACAGGGGGAGAATCAGCCCCAGCATTTT.

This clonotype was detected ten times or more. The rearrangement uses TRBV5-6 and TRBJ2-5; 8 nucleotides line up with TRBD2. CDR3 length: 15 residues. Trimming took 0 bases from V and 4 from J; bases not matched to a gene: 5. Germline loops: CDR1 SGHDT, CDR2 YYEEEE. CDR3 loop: CASSLEQRGRETQYF. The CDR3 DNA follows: TGTGCCAGCAGCTTGGAGCAGCGGGGGAGAGAGACCCAGTACTTC.

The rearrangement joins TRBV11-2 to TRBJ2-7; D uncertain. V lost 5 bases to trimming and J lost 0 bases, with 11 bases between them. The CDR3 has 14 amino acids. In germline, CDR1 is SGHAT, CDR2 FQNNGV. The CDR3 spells CASSPAKSSYEQYF. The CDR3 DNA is TGTGCCAGCAGCCCTGCGAAGAGCTCCTACGAGCAGTACTTC.

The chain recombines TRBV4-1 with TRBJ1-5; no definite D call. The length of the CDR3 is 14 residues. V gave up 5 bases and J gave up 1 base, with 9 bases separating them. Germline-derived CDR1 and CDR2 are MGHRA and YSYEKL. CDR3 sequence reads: CASSKEGSNQPQHF. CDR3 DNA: TGCGCCAGCAGCAAGGAGGGAAGCAATCAGCCCCAGCATTTT.

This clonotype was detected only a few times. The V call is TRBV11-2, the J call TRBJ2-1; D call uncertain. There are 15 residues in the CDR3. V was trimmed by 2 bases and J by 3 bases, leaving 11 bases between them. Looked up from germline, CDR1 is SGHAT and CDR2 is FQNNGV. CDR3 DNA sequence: TGTGCCAGCAGCTTACAGCCAAGTAACTACAATGAGCAGTTCTTC. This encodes CASSLQPSNYNEQFF. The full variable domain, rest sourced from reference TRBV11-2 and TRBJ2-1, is EAGVAQSPRYKIIEKRQSVAFWCNPISGHATLYWYQQILGQGPKLLIQFQNNGVVDDSQLPKDRFSAERLKGVDSTLKIQPAKLEDSAVYLCASSLQPSNYNEQFFGPGTRLTVL.

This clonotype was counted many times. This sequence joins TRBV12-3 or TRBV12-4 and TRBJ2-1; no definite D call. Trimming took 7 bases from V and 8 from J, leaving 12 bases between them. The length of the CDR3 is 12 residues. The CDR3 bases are TGTGCCAGCACCGATAGTTTGCATGAGCAGTTCTTC. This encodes CASTDSLHEQFF.

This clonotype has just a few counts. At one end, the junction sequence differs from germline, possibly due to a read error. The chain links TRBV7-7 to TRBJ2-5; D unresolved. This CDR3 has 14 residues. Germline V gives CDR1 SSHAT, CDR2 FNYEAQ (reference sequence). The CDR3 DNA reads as TGTGCTAGCAGCTTAGAACTGGGTCAGGAGACCCAGTACTTC. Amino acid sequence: CASSLELGQETQYF.

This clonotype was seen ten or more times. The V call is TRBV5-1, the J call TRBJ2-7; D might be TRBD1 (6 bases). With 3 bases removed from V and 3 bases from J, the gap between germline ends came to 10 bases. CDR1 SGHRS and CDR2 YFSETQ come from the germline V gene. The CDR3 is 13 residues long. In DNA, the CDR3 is TGCGCCAGCAGCTCCGGACAGAACTACGAGCAGTACTTC. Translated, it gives CASSSGQNYEQYF. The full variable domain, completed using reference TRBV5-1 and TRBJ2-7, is KAGVTQTPRYLIKTRGQQVTLSCSPISGHRSVSWYQQTPGQGLQFLFEYFSETQRNKGNFPGRFSGRQFSNSRSEMNVSTLELGDSALYLCASSSGQNYEQYFGPGTRLTVT.

In DNA form, the CDR3 reads TGCAGCGTTGCGTATCTGAACGACATTGGCGATGAGCAGTTCTTC. Its translation: CSVAYLNDIGDEQFF. The chain is built from TRBV29-1 and TRBJ2-1; no definite D call. From germline, CDR1 is SQVTM and CDR2 ANQGSEA. The CDR3 extends over 15 amino acids. V was pared by 4 bases and J by 8 bases, with 21 bases between.

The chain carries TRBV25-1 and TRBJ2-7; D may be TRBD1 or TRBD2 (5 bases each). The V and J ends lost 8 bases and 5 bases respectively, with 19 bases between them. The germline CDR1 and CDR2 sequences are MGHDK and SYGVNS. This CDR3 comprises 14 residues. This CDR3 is CASSGRGRNHEQYF. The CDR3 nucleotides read TGTGCCAGCTCGGGACGGGGCCGGAATCACGAGCAGTACTTC.

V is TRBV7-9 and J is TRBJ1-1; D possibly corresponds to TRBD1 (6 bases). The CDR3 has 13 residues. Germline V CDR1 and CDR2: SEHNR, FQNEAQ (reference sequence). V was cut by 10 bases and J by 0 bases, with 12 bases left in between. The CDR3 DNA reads TGTGCCACCACCCAGGGGATGAACACTGAAGCTTTCTTT. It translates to CATTQGMNTEAFF.

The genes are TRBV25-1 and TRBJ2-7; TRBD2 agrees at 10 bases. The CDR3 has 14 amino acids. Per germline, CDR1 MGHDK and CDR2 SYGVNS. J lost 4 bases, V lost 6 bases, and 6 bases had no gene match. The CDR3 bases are TGTGCCAGCAGAAAGGGACTAGCGACTTACGAGCAGTACTTC. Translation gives CASRKGLATYEQYF.

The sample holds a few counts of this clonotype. This CDR3 is CASSLGSLQGSTDTQYF. DNA for the CDR3: TGTGCCAGCAGCTTAGGATCATTGCAGGGGAGCACAGATACGCAGTATTTT. V is TRBV7-4 and J is TRBJ2-3; the D gene is possibly TRBD1 (6 bases). The CDR3 consists of 17 residues. Trimming shortened V by 1 base and J by 0 bases, and 14 bases separated the two germline ends. The germline gives CDR1 SGHVT, CDR2 SQSDAQ.